The 30 T cell receptor beta chains given below trace back to one sample, sequenced in a study of identical twins (dated by TCRdb to the mid-2010s). The method behind the library was 5' RACE. Instrument used: Illumina HiSeq 2000. TCRdb handled the public reads itself, with Q25 trimming in fastp and clone calling in MiXCR, and kept productive beta chains. Each entry merges the rows of one CDR3 protein and shows their most common DNA and genes. Across this sample there are approximately 350,000 distinct CDR3 sequences, with 9% to 15% seen only once. The biggest ten clones account for around 7.8% of the sample. The sample was also linked to a second study, of yellow fever vaccine responses in identical twins.

The sequenced sample consisted of CD8+ T cells sorted from blood. The receptors derive from a woman between 18 and 29 years old in good health.

There are many counts of this clonotype. The chain carries TRBV10-2 and TRBJ2-2; 7 bases are shared with TRBD2. V was clipped by 6 bases and J by 8 bases; unmatched bases: 12. This CDR3 contains 15 residues. Germline V gene data show CDR1 as WSHSY and CDR2 as SAAADI. CDR3 loop: CASRRRRGGRGELFF. CDR3 DNA: TGCGCCAGCAGACGTCGCCGCGGGGGTAGAGGGGAGCTGTTTTTT.

The chain combines TRBV6-6 with TRBJ1-2; D is uncertain. The CDR3 spans 14 residues. Germline V gives CDR1 MNHNY, CDR2 SVGAGI (reference sequence). V was shortened by 0 bases and J by 0 bases, with 5 bases between the two germline ends. CDR3 region: CASSYSAPNYGYTF. The CDR3 region has the DNA TGTGCCAGCAGTTACTCGGCACCTAACTATGGCTACACCTTC.

This clonotype was recorded once. The rearrangement joins TRBV12-3 or TRBV12-4 to TRBJ2-7; 11 nucleotides match TRBD2. CDR3 size: 14 residues. V shed 6 bases, J shed 9 bases, and the junction held 10 bases outside the gene matches. CDR3 DNA: TGTGCCAGCAGCCTTAGCGGGAGGGCCCCCGTGCAGTACTTC. Translating it yields CASSLSGRAPVQYF.

The gene calls are TRBV6-5 and TRBJ2-1; 7 bases fit TRBD1. This CDR3 region has 15 residues. Looked up from germline, CDR1 is MNHEY and CDR2 is SVGAGI. Germline trimming cut 0 bases from V and 9 bases from J; bases unmatched to any gene: 8. The CDR3 region is CASSYSGRGLGEQFF. The CDR3, as DNA: TGTGCCAGCAGTTACTCGGGTAGGGGGCTTGGTGAGCAGTTCTTC.

V gene TRBV6-1 combines with J gene TRBJ2-5; 12 positions match TRBD2. Germline V lookup: CDR1 MNHNS, CDR2 SASEGT. V dropped 5 bases and J dropped 1; count of bases not matched to a gene: 5. CDR3 length: 16 residues. CDR3 sequence reads: CASSPRLAGAQETQYF. The CDR3 DNA reads TGTGCCAGCAGTCCCAGACTAGCGGGGGCCCAAGAGACCCAGTACTTC.

This chain joins TRBV28 and TRBJ2-5; either TRBD1 or TRBD2 may fit D (5 bases each). Germline lookup yields CDR1 MDHEN and CDR2 SYDVKM. The length of the CDR3 is 16 residues. The germline V and J ends were trimmed by 5 bases and 1 base, with 17 bases remaining between them. As DNA, the CDR3 is TGTGCCAGCAGTGGGGACGGAGAGCCAGTCCAAGAGACCCAGTACTTC. Its translation: CASSGDGEPVQETQYF.

This clonotype came up many times. This chain uses TRBV12-3 or TRBV12-4 with TRBJ2-1; D is perhaps TRBD1 (6 bases). The CDR3 extends over 16 amino acids. The germline V and J ends were trimmed by 6 bases and 7 bases, with 22 bases remaining between them. CDR3 in amino acids: CASSRSMGAGRNEQFF. The CDR3 coding sequence is TGTGCCAGCAGCCGTAGCATGGGGGCTGGCAGGAATGAGCAGTTCTTC.

V and J are TRBV20-1 and TRBJ2-1; 11 bases agree with TRBD2. Losses at the gene ends were 0 bases for V and 6 bases for J; bases not matched to a gene: 7. Looked up from germline, CDR1 is DFQATT and CDR2 is SNEGSKA (reference sequence). The CDR3 length is 16 residues. CDR3 protein: CSAREGPGTSGNEQFF. DNA for the CDR3: TGCAGTGCTAGAGAGGGCCCCGGGACTAGCGGCAATGAGCAGTTCTTC.

V gene TRBV5-1 combines with J gene TRBJ2-7; a weak D match, TRBD2 (7 bases). Germline CDR1 reads SGHRS; CDR2 reads YFSETQ. The CDR3 extends over 13 amino acids. With 2 bases removed from V and 7 bases from J, the gap between germline ends came to 13 bases. CDR3 DNA sequence: TGCGCCAGCAGCTTAGCGGGACAACGGGAGCAGTACTTC. Amino acids: CASSLAGQREQYF.

This clonotype was counted ten times or more. The genes are TRBV29-1 and TRBJ2-3; no firm D call. Germline-derived CDR1 and CDR2 are SQVTM and ANQGSEA. V lost 2 bases and J 4 bases, leaving 10 bases between the germline ends. The CDR3 is 13 residues long. The CDR3, as DNA: TGCAGCGTTGAAACCGGTCTTGCAGATACGCAGTATTTT. As protein: CSVETGLADTQYF.

In DNA, the CDR3 is TGTGCCAGCAGCGTCGGGAGTGAGCAGTTCTTC. It is translated as CASSVGSEQFF. The chain couples TRBV9 to TRBJ2-1, with D perhaps TRBD2 (6 bases). Between the trimmed V and J ends, which lost 2 bases and 9 bases, there was a span of 6 bases. The CDR3 sequence is 11 residues long. CDR1 is SGDLS, CDR2 YYNGEE, per germline.

This clonotype was counted a few times. V usage is TRBV15 and J usage is TRBJ2-1, with a weak D call TRBD2 (7 bases). V gave up 0 bases and J gave up 3 bases, with 18 bases separating them. Germline V CDR1 and CDR2: LNHNV, YYDKDF (reference sequence). This CDR3 spans 18 amino acids. CDR3 residues: CATSRDRELGGLYNEQFF. The CDR3 DNA follows: TGTGCCACCAGCAGAGATCGTGAGTTGGGGGGGCTCTACAATGAGCAGTTCTTC.

This clonotype was counted a single time. The J gene is TRBJ2-7, the V gene TRBV7-6; TRBD1 aligns across 7 bases. This CDR3 is 15 amino acids long. Germline CDR1 and CDR2: SGHVS and FNYEAQ. J lost 2 bases, V lost 5 bases, and 9 bases had no gene match. The CDR3 nucleotides read TGTGCCAGCAGCCCAAGACAGGGTACGGCCTACGAGCAGTACTTC. Its translation: CASSPRQGTAYEQYF.

The chain is built from TRBV28 and TRBJ2-3; 7 nucleotides align to TRBD2. This CDR3 has 18 amino acids. Germline trimming cut 5 bases from V and 2 bases from J; bases unmatched to any gene: 16. The germline CDR1 and CDR2 sequences are MDHEN and SYDVKM. Here the CDR3 reads CASSPRPRLAVTTDTQYF. CDR3 DNA: TGTGCCAGCAGTCCCCGTCCCCGGCTAGCGGTGACCACAGATACGCAGTATTTT. Full variable domain (outside the CDR3, taken from reference TRBV28 and TRBJ2-3): DVKVTQSSRYLVKRTGEKVFLECVQDMDHENMFWYRQDPGLGLRLIYFSYDVKMKEKGDIPEGYSVSREKKERFSLILESASTNQTSMYLCASSPRPRLAVTTDTQYFGPGTRLTVL.

This clonotype was counted many times. This chain connects TRBV25-1 to TRBJ1-1, with TRBD1 matching over 7 bases. Germline-derived CDR1 and CDR2 are MGHDK and SYGVNS. V shed 1 base, J shed 6 bases, and the junction held 14 bases outside the gene matches. The CDR3 has 17 residues. The CDR3 sequence: CASSELGQEVGRAEAFF. The CDR3 DNA is TGTGCCAGCAGTGAATTAGGACAGGAAGTGGGTCGCGCTGAAGCTTTCTTT.

The V call is TRBV12-3 or TRBV12-4, the J call TRBJ1-6; D remains ambiguous. The V end was cut by 5 bases, the J end by 8 bases, with 13 bases between. This CDR3 region has 14 residues. CDR3 protein: CASSPGKGDSPLHF. The CDR3 nucleotides read TGTGCCAGCAGTCCCGGGAAAGGCGATTCACCCCTCCACTTT.

The rearrangement joins TRBV9 to TRBJ2-3, with D perhaps TRBD2 (6 bases). The germline V gene has CDR1 SGDLS and CDR2 YYNGEE. The CDR3 extends over 16 amino acids. Trimming removed 0 bases at V and 0 bases at J, with 11 bases between. The CDR3 coding sequence is TGTGCCAGCAGCGTAGATTCAGGACTAAGCACAGATACGCAGTATTTT. Protein: CASSVDSGLSTDTQYF.

V is TRBV9 and J is TRBJ2-1; D perhaps matches TRBD1 (5 bases). CDR1 is SGDLS and CDR2 is YYNGEE in the germline V gene. Trimming shortened V by 0 bases and J by 0 bases, and 10 bases separated the two germline ends. The CDR3 is 16 amino acids. The chain's CDR3 is CASSVGPQGSYNEQFF. The CDR3 DNA reads TGTGCCAGCAGCGTAGGGCCTCAGGGCTCCTACAATGAGCAGTTCTTC.

A few counts support this clonotype. The rearrangement uses TRBV7-3 and TRBJ2-1; no clear D gene. Germline V gives CDR1 SGHTA, CDR2 FQGTGA. The V end was cut by 1 base, the J end by 7 bases, with 8 bases between. This CDR3 is 13 amino acids long. The CDR3 sequence: CASSLNPGNEQFF. The CDR3 bases are TGTGCCAGCAGCTTAAACCCGGGTAATGAGCAGTTCTTC.

This chain's CDR3 is CATSAANTEAFF. The CDR3 DNA reads as TGTGCCACCTCGGCCGCGAACACTGAAGCTTTCTTT. J is TRBJ1-1 and V is TRBV24-1; D is ambiguous. Germline CDR1 reads KGHDR; CDR2 reads SFDVKD. CDR3 length equals 12 residues. Trimming removed 9 bases at V and 1 base at J, with 8 bases between.

This clonotype was found a few times. V gene TRBV3-1 combines with J gene TRBJ2-2; TRBD2 aligns across 7 bases. Germline-derived CDR1 and CDR2 are LGHDT and YNNKEL (reference sequence). V was pared by 4 bases and J by 3 bases, with 11 bases of the junction left unmatched. The CDR3 covers 17 residues. In nucleotides, the CDR3 is TGTGCCAGCAGCCCGAGCAGCGGGGAGGCGTACACCGGGGAGCTGTTTTTT. Protein product: CASSPSSGEAYTGELFF. The full variable domain, with the rest looked up from reference TRBV3-1 and TRBJ2-2, is DTAVSQTPKYLVTQMGNDKSIKCEQNLGHDTMYWYKQDSKKFLKIMFSYNNKELIINETVPNRFSPKSPDKAHLNLHINSLELGDSAVYFCASSPSSGEAYTGELFFGEGSRLTVL.

This clonotype was recorded a few times. The genes are TRBV27 and TRBJ1-4; perhaps TRBD1 as D (6 bases). Germline V gives CDR1 MNHEY, CDR2 SMNVEV (reference sequence). The CDR3 has 14 residues. V lost 2 bases, J lost 8 bases, and 12 bases lay in between. The CDR3 protein is CASSLKQGGEKLFF. The CDR3 DNA follows: TGTGCCAGCAGTTTAAAACAGGGAGGCGAAAAACTGTTTTTT.

The chain combines TRBV3-1 with TRBJ1-1; 12 bases are a match to TRBD1. J was trimmed by 10 bases and V by 4 bases; bases with no gene match: 4. CDR1 is LGHDT and CDR2 is YNNKEL in the germline V gene (reference sequence). The CDR3 consists of 13 residues. The CDR3 DNA sequence: TGTGCCAGCAGCCCCGGGACAGGGGGCATAGCTTTCTTT. Translated: CASSPGTGGIAFF.

This clonotype was counted many times. This chain connects TRBV5-1 to TRBJ2-3; D is unclear. This CDR3 region has 15 residues. Germline loops: CDR1 SGHRS, CDR2 YFSETQ. V lost 0 bases and J lost 6, with 14 bases in between. The CDR3 DNA is TGCGCCAGCAGCTTGGAATTCTTTCCCGCGGATACGCAGTATTTT. Translating it yields CASSLEFFPADTQYF.

This clonotype was seen a handful of times. The CDR3 DNA reads TGTGCCAGCAGTTTACAGGAGAACACCGGGGAGCTGTTTTTT. Amino acid sequence: CASSLQENTGELFF. The V gene is TRBV6-5, the J gene TRBJ2-2, with D possibly TRBD1 on 5 matching bases. The CDR3 runs 14 residues. Trimming cost V 4 bases and J 1 base, with 7 bases left between them. The germline V gene encodes CDR1 MNHEY and CDR2 SVGAGI.

This clonotype was observed a handful of times. This chain uses TRBV5-1 with TRBJ2-1; D may be TRBD2 (7 bases). CDR1 SGHRS and CDR2 YFSETQ come from the germline V gene. Trimming stripped 4 bases from V and 9 bases from J, with 14 bases between. The CDR3 sequence is 13 residues long. CDR3 nucleotide sequence: TGCGCCAGCAGCCCCCGGGGGGCGGTTGAGCAGTTCTTC. Its translation is CASSPRGAVEQFF.

A few counts support this clonotype. The chain couples TRBV20-1 to TRBJ1-2; a possible D gene is TRBD1 (6 bases). The germline CDR1 and CDR2 sequences are DFQATT and SNEGSKA (reference sequence). The CDR3 has 15 amino acids. Trimming took 6 bases from V and 2 from J, leaving 19 bases between them. The CDR3 spells CSARTATGSNYGYTF. The CDR3 DNA follows: TGCAGTGCAAGGACCGCCACAGGGTCCAACTATGGCTACACCTTC.

The rearrangement joins TRBV7-8 to TRBJ2-2; TRBD1 matches at 8 bases. V lost 0 bases to trimming and J lost 5 bases; unmatched junction nucleotides: 5. The CDR3 is 16 amino acids. CDR1 and CDR2 from the germline V gene are SGHVS and FQNEAQ. The CDR3 region has the DNA TGTGCCAGCAGCTTAGCGCGCAGGGGGCTGACCGGGGAGCTGTTTTTT. Amino acid sequence: CASSLARRGLTGELFF.

The rearrangement joins TRBV2 to TRBJ2-7; D may match TRBD1 or TRBD2 (7 bases each). The CDR3 covers 14 residues. V dropped 4 bases and J dropped 3 bases, with 13 bases sitting between them. The V gene's germline CDR1 is SNHLY and CDR2 FYNNEI. The CDR3 region has the DNA TGTGCCAGCAGTGTTCCAGGGGGGGTCTACGAGCAGTACGTC. Translating it yields CASSVPGGVYEQYV.

The gene calls are TRBV7-9 and TRBJ2-3; 9 bases align to TRBD1. Looked up from germline, CDR1 is SEHNR and CDR2 is FQNEAQ (reference sequence). V dropped 3 bases and J dropped 5; count of bases not matched to a gene: 9. CDR3 length: 16 amino acids. The chain's CDR3 is CASSFGTGFLGDTQYF. The CDR3 nucleotides are TGTGCCAGCAGCTTCGGGACAGGGTTCCTCGGAGATACGCAGTATTTT.